This is a list of T cell receptor beta chains from one sample in a study of immune cell composition in non-small cell lung cancer. Clones were read by immunoSEQ multiplex PCR, and TCRdb kept only the in-frame ones, dropping some. The sample has several thousand clones, roughly three quarters seen once; the top ten hold just under 6.5%. The specimen was non-adjacent lung tissue. These receptors came from a human donor with non-small cell lung cancer. Each CDR3 is given with its conserved first and last residue. The order of the fields is CDR3 DNA, CDR3 protein, clone size, D gene, J gene, CDR3 length, V gene. The D gene is left open where the match is weak. The size entry is marked missing in some rows and otherwise reads once, few, many or a size class.

TGTGCCAGCGCAATCGGGACAGGGCGGGAAAAACTGTTTTTT | CASAIGTGREKLFF | NA | TRBD1 | TRBJ1-4 | 14 | TRBV2
TGTGCCAGCAGCCCAGGACAGGGGGCCGCCATTTATGGTTACACCTTC | CASSPGQGAAIYGYTF | NA | TRBD1 | TRBJ1-2 | 16 | TRBV7-9
TGTGCCAGCAGCAAGGGACAGATCCTCTATGGCTACACCTTC | CASSKGQILYGYTF | NA | TRBD1 | TRBJ1-2 | 14 | TRBV7-9
TGTGCCATCAGTGAACCAGCGGGAGGGCCCCTCGAGCAGTACTTC | CAISEPAGGPLEQYF | NA | TRBD2 | TRBJ2-7 | 15 | TRBV10-3
TGTGCCAGCAGCTACAGCCTCGGGGGCACTGAAGCTTTCTTT | CASSYSLGGTEAFF | once | NA | TRBJ1-1 | 14 | TRBV7-2
TGTGCCAGCAGTGCATCCCGACAGAACACTGAAGCTTTCTTT | CASSASRQNTEAFF | NA | NA | TRBJ1-1 | 14 | TRBV6-1
TGTGCCAGCAGTGAGGGCCTGAACACCGGGGAGCTGTTTTTT | CASSEGLNTGELFF | NA | NA | TRBJ2-2 | 14 | TRBV6-4
TGTGCCAGTGGAGGAAGGACAGTAAAAGAGACCCAGTACTTC | CASGGRTVKETQYF | NA | NA | TRBJ2-5 | 14 | TRBV2
TGTGCCAGCAGTGAAAGCCCAGCGGGAGTGCGGGAGACCCAGTACTTC | CASSESPAGVRETQYF | NA | TRBD2 | TRBJ2-5 | 16 | TRBV2
TGTGCCACCAGCCTCTGGACAGGGACGAACACTGAAGCTTTCTTT | CATSLWTGTNTEAFF | NA | TRBD1 | TRBJ1-1 | 15 | TRBV15
TGTGCCAGCAGTTTATCTGAGGGTGGTGGCTACACCTTC | CASSLSEGGGYTF | NA | NA | TRBJ1-2 | 13 | TRBV27
TGTGCCACACGACAGGGGGCTTACGAGCAGTACTTC | CATRQGAYEQYF | NA | TRBD1 | TRBJ2-7 | 12 | TRBV19
TGTGCCAGCAGCTGGGGACTAGCGGCCTCCGGCGATGAGCAGTTCTTC | CASSWGLAASGDEQFF | NA | TRBD2 | TRBJ2-1 | 16 | TRBV7-9
TGTGCCAGTAGTATCTTCCTAGGGAGCTCTGGGGCCAACGTCCTGACTTTC | CASSIFLGSSGANVLTF | NA | NA | TRBJ2-6 | 17 | TRBV19
TGTGCCAGCAGCCCACTCTACGAGCAGTACTTC | CASSPLYEQYF | NA | NA | TRBJ2-7 | 11 | TRBV7-9
TGTGCCATCCGGGGGGAGAACGAGCAGTACTTC | CAIRGENEQYF | once | TRBD2 | TRBJ2-7 | 11 | TRBV2
TGTGCCAGCAGTGAACGGGGGACAGGCGTTAATGAAAAACTGTTTTTT | CASSERGTGVNEKLFF | NA | TRBD1 | TRBJ1-4 | 16 | TRBV6-1